Each of the 29 T cell receptor beta chains below was sequenced from the same sample in a study of T cell responses to AZD1222 COVID-19 vaccine. Clones were read by immunoSEQ multiplex PCR, and TCRdb kept only the in-frame ones, dropping some. The table shows about 130,000 clones, with roughly 92% occurring only once. The source was peripheral blood, collected 28 days after the second AZD1222 dose. These receptors came from an adult who received the AZD1222 COVID-19 vaccine.

The V call is TRBV4-3, the J call TRBJ1-2; 7 bases align to TRBD1. Germline V gene sequence: CDR1 LGHNA, CDR2 YSLEER. The CDR3 loop spans 16 amino acids. With 4 bases clipped from V and 7 bases from J, the junction kept 15 bases outside the gene matches. CDR3 residues: CASSLSPTGKDSGYTF. The CDR3 region has the DNA TGCGCCAGCAGCCTTTCACCGACAGGGAAGGATAGTGGCTACACCTTC.

V is TRBV9 and J is TRBJ2-7; D is unclear. V lost 1 base and J 1 base, leaving 18 bases between the germline ends. Germline V gene data show CDR1 as SGDLS and CDR2 as YYNGEE. This CDR3 is 17 amino acids long. DNA of the CDR3: TGTGCCAGCAGCGTAACTCCCGACGGTGTACGGTCCTACGAGCAGTACTTC. Translated, it gives CASSVTPDGVRSYEQYF.

The V call is TRBV19, the J call TRBJ2-1; 7 bases are a match to TRBD2. Germline CDR1 and CDR2: LNHDA and SQIVND (reference sequence). CDR3 length: 14 residues. The ends lost 1 base at V and 12 bases at J; junction bases unmatched: 9. The CDR3 DNA sequence: TGTGCCAGTAGTATAGGGCTAGCGGTTCGGGGGCAGTTCTTC. Its protein product is CASSIGLAVRGQFF.

The chain carries TRBV28 and TRBJ1-2, with 7 bases fitting TRBD1. CDR1 and CDR2 from the germline V gene are MDHEN and SYDVKM. The CDR3 covers 13 residues. The CDR3 sequence is CGSEGARFGGYTF. CDR3 nucleotide sequence: TGTGGTTCGGAGGGGGCTCGGTTCGGTGGCTACACCTTC.

J is TRBJ2-1 and V is TRBV9, with 8 nucleotides matching TRBD2. The junction had 10 bases not matched to a gene; V was cut back by 4 bases and J by 7 bases. CDR3 length: 15 residues. Looked up from germline, CDR1 is SGDLS and CDR2 is YYNGEE. CDR3 region: CASSPRAVAGNEQFF. In nucleotides, the CDR3 is TGTGCCAGCAGCCCCCGAGCGGTAGCGGGGAATGAGCAGTTCTTC.

The chain employs TRBV7-6 and TRBJ1-2, with D possibly being TRBD1 (5 bases). Germline values: CDR1 SGHVS, CDR2 FNYEAQ. Trimming stripped 5 bases from V and 2 bases from J, with 12 bases between. This CDR3 is built from 14 residues. The CDR3 nucleotides are TGTGCCAGCAGCCCAGGGATTGGGAACTATGGCTACACCTTC. Translating it yields CASSPGIGNYGYTF.

Here the CDR3 reads CASSPTGFLAKNIQYF. CDR3 nucleotides: TGCGCCAGCAGCCCTACAGGGTTCCTAGCCAAAAACATTCAGTACTTC. V usage is TRBV5-1 and J usage is TRBJ2-4, with D perhaps matching TRBD1 (6 bases). The CDR3 runs 16 residues. V was pared by 4 bases and J by 0 bases, with 14 bases between. CDR1 SGHRS and CDR2 YFSETQ come from the germline V gene.

This chain links TRBV12-3 or TRBV12-4 with TRBJ2-7; D is unresolved. V shed 8 bases and J shed 3 bases, with 14 bases lying between them. CDR3 size: 13 residues. The CDR3 DNA is TGTGCCAGCCAAGGCGTAAGGGACTACGAGCAGTACTTC. It translates to CASQGVRDYEQYF.

The V and J genes are TRBV10-3 and TRBJ2-1; 12 bases agree with TRBD2. The CDR3 extends over 15 amino acids. Germline-derived CDR1 and CDR2 are ENHRY and SYGVKD. Germline trimming cut 6 bases from V and 7 bases from J; bases unmatched to any gene: 7. The CDR3 protein is CAIRTSSGGENEQFF. CDR3 sequence (DNA): TGTGCCATCAGGACTTCTAGCGGGGGGGAGAATGAGCAGTTCTTC.

CDR3 region: CASKAGSGYEQYF. The DNA of the CDR3 is TGTGCCAGCAAGGCCGGGTCAGGTTACGAGCAGTACTTC. This rearrangement joins TRBV2 to TRBJ2-7; D is unclear. Trimming took 7 bases from V and 4 from J, leaving 14 bases between them. CDR3 length equals 13 residues. Germline values: CDR1 SNHLY, CDR2 FYNNEI.

About this clone: A junction boundary mismatches the germline segment, possibly from a read error. The CDR3 coding sequence is TGTGCCAGCAGTTATCACGCCGGAGCGTTTGTTTTT. Its translation: CASSYHAGAFVF. The rearrangement links TRBV6-2 or TRBV6-3 to TRBJ1-4; no definite D call. This CDR3 has 12 amino acids. From germline, CDR1 is MNHEY and CDR2 SVGEGT.

The V call is TRBV19, the J call TRBJ1-6; D remains unclear. Germline lookup yields CDR1 LNHDA and CDR2 SQIVND (reference sequence). This CDR3 spans 17 amino acids. V was clipped by 2 bases and J by 3 bases, with 14 bases between them. CDR3 DNA: TGTGCCAGTAGTATACGGCAGTCCCGAAACTATAATTCACCCCTCCACTTT. This translates into CASSIRQSRNYNSPLHF.

This CDR3 reads CASSLSPAGGTTDTQYF. CDR3 sequence (DNA): TGTGCCAGCAGCTTATCCCCTGCGGGGGGGACCACAGATACGCAGTATTTT. The chain couples TRBV7-6 to TRBJ2-3; TRBD2 matches 9 bases. V lost 2 bases, J lost 2 bases, and 8 bases stayed unmatched. The CDR3 spans 17 residues. Germline V lookup: CDR1 SGHVS, CDR2 FNYEAQ.

V and J are TRBV6-5 and TRBJ1-1; 10 nucleotides agree with TRBD1. This CDR3 has 15 residues. The ends lost 7 bases at V and 4 bases at J; junction bases unmatched: 9. The germline V gene has CDR1 MNHEY and CDR2 SVGAGI. CDR3 nucleotide sequence: TGTGCCAGCATAAGGGACAGGGGAATGAGCACTGAAGCTTTCTTT. It codes for CASIRDRGMSTEAFF.

This rearrangement joins TRBV7-9 to TRBJ2-3; TRBD1 matches 8 bases. Per the germline V gene, CDR1 is SEHNR and CDR2 is FQNEAQ (reference sequence). The ends lost 2 bases at V and 4 bases at J; junction bases unmatched: 2. The CDR3 covers 14 residues. In DNA, the CDR3 is TGTGCCAGCAGCTTACAGGGGGCCTCAGATACGCAGTATTTT. It is translated as CASSLQGASDTQYF.

The chain recombines TRBV7-2 with TRBJ2-7; maybe TRBD2 (6 bases). Trimming took 1 base from V and 2 from J, leaving 9 bases between them. The CDR3 length is 14 residues. Germline CDR1 is SGHTA and CDR2 is FQGNSA. The CDR3 protein is CASSLERVPYEQYF. The CDR3 nucleotides are TGTGCCAGCAGCTTAGAGCGGGTTCCCTACGAGCAGTACTTC.

This chain uses TRBV5-1 with TRBJ2-5; D possibly corresponds to TRBD1 (5 bases). Trimming pared 4 bases from V and 2 bases from J, leaving 15 bases between. Per the germline V gene, CDR1 is SGHRS and CDR2 is YFSETQ. CDR3 length equals 15 residues. CDR3 DNA: TGCGCCAGCAGCCCTAGGGCAGGGCGACAAGAGACCCAGTACTTC. It specifies CASSPRAGRQETQYF.

The chain has TRBV19 and TRBJ1-1; D uncertain. This CDR3 is built from 12 residues. Trimming took 4 bases from V and 7 from J, leaving 10 bases between them. Germline V lookup: CDR1 LNHDA, CDR2 SQIVND (reference sequence). In DNA form, the CDR3 reads TGTGCCAGTAGTACCGGGAGGCTTGAAGCTTTCTTT. Its translation: CASSTGRLEAFF.

This chain uses TRBV28 with TRBJ1-5; TRBD1 agrees at 10 bases. Germline CDR1 reads MDHEN; CDR2 reads SYDVKM. The CDR3 consists of 16 residues. The J segment lost 5 bases and the V segment lost 5 bases, leaving 9 bases of the junction unmatched. The DNA of the CDR3 is TGTGCCAGCAGTCCCCCCGTCGGACAGGGGGATCAGCCCCAGCATTTT. Its translation: CASSPPVGQGDQPQHF.

The table lists this clone with a count of one. This chain uses TRBV30 with TRBJ1-1; the match to TRBD1 covers 7 bases. Germline lookup yields CDR1 GTSNPN and CDR2 SVGIG (reference sequence). Germline trimming cut 3 bases from V and 1 base from J; bases unmatched to any gene: 5. The CDR3 length is 14 residues. CDR3 nucleotides: TGTGCCTGGAGGAGACAGGGCTCGAACACTGAAGCTTTCTTT. Translation gives CAWRRQGSNTEAFF.

The chain has TRBV4-1 and TRBJ2-2; D uncertain. There are 15 residues in the CDR3. The germline V gene encodes CDR1 MGHRA and CDR2 YSYEKL. With 0 bases removed from V and 5 bases from J, the gap between germline ends came to 10 bases. The DNA of the CDR3 is TGCGCCAGCAGCCAAGAACTCAGAAGTACCGGGGAGCTGTTTTTT. Its protein is CASSQELRSTGELFF.

This sequence joins TRBV24-1 and TRBJ2-1; 12 bases line up with TRBD1. This CDR3 is built from 16 residues. V lost 2 bases, J lost 6 bases, and 4 bases stayed unmatched. Germline lookup yields CDR1 KGHDR and CDR2 SFDVKD. The CDR3 bases are TGTGCCACCAGTGATTGGGGACAGGGGGCTTTCAATGAGCAGTTCTTC. It yields the protein CATSDWGQGAFNEQFF.

This CDR3 is CASSQQERGSGYTF. In nucleotides, the CDR3 is TGCGCCAGCAGCCAACAGGAAAGGGGCTCTGGCTACACCTTC. The chain links TRBV4-3 to TRBJ1-2; tentatively, D is TRBD1 (5 bases). Trimming shortened V by 2 bases and J by 7 bases, and 14 bases separated the two germline ends. The V gene's germline CDR1 is LGHNA and CDR2 YSLEER. This CDR3 is 14 amino acids long.

V usage is TRBV29-1 and J usage is TRBJ1-1; 8 nucleotides match TRBD1. The CDR3 is made up of 13 amino acids. Unmatched junction bases numbered 5, after V lost 3 bases and J lost 5 bases. CDR1 and CDR2 from the germline V gene are SQVTM and ANQGSEA. The CDR3 protein is CSVDQGARTEAFF. Written as DNA, the CDR3 is TGCAGCGTTGATCAGGGGGCGCGTACTGAAGCTTTCTTT. Full variable domain (outside the CDR3, taken from reference TRBV29-1 and TRBJ1-1): SAVISQKPSRDICQRGTSLTIQCQVDSQVTMMFWYRQQPGQSLTLIATANQGSEATYESGFVIDKFPISRPNLTFSTLTVSNMSPEDSSIYLCSVDQGARTEAFFGQGTRLTVV.

The V and J genes are TRBV4-2 and TRBJ2-3; unclear D gene. Trimming removed 0 bases from V and 5 bases from J, with 9 bases in between. CDR3 length: 14 amino acids. The germline CDR1 and CDR2 sequences are LGHNA and YNFKEQ. In nucleotides, the CDR3 is TGTGCCAGCAGCCAAGAATGGGTAGGAGATACGCAGTATTTT. Its protein product is CASSQEWVGDTQYF.

The chain carries TRBV29-1 and TRBJ2-1; TRBD2 matches 13 bases. From germline, CDR1 is SQVTM and CDR2 ANQGSEA. The J segment lost 4 bases and the V segment lost 6 bases, leaving 0 bases of the junction unmatched. CDR3 length: 13 amino acids. The CDR3 spells CSVGLAGYNEQFF. DNA of the CDR3: TGCAGCGTGGGACTAGCGGGGTACAATGAGCAGTTCTTC.

The gene calls are TRBV19 and TRBJ2-6; D is uncertain. Germline V gives CDR1 LNHDA, CDR2 SQIVND (reference sequence). This CDR3 has 13 residues. Trimming left V 6 bases short and J 1 base short, with 4 bases between. As DNA, the CDR3 is TGTGCCAGTAGCAGATCTGGGGCCAACGTCCTGACTTTC. Amino acids: CASSRSGANVLTF.

The chain couples TRBV12-3 or TRBV12-4 to TRBJ2-7; no definite D call. Trimming took 3 bases from V and 2 from J, leaving 8 bases between them. CDR3 length equals 13 residues. The DNA of the CDR3 is TGTGCCAGCAGTTTGCGAACTACCTACGAGCAGTACTTC. Amino acids: CASSLRTTYEQYF.

V usage is TRBV3-1 (or the pseudogene TRBV3-2) and J usage is TRBJ2-2; TRBD1 matches at 8 bases. There are 17 residues in the CDR3. Losses at the gene ends were 3 bases for V and 1 base for J; bases not matched to a gene: 7. The V gene's germline CDR1 is LGHDT and CDR2 YNNKEL (reference sequence). The CDR3 DNA sequence: TGTGCCAGCAGCCATCCCAAAGGACAGGGGAACACCGGGGAGCTGTTTTTT. It codes for CASSHPKGQGNTGELFF.